This T cell receptor (beta chain) was recovered during a study of regulatory dendritic cells for organ transplantation. The protocol was immunoSEQ multiplex PCR, while the TCRdb copy is restricted to in-frame clones and leaves out a portion. Of about 11,000 clones in the sample, about 81% are singletons; the top ten hold around 3%. Study-wide findings and caveats: Regulatory dendritic cells appeared to expand memory CD8+ clones less than mature ones. Of resting T cell subsets, memory CD8+ had the most alloreactive clonotypes.

This clone is medium-sized in the sample. Its antigen is not identified. In germline, CDR1 is LNHDA, CDR2 SQIVND (reference sequence). The CDR3 covers 14 residues. Trimming pared 2 bases from V and 1 base from J, leaving 6 bases between. Sorted subsets were CFSE-labeled and cultured less than six days with allogeneic dendritic cells. The chain is built from TRBV19 and TRBJ1-3, with D uncertain. Sequences were obtained from memory CD4+ T cells from blood cultured with regulatory dendritic cells. Regarding subset: CD45RO+ memory T cells. The source of this sequence is a human donor in good health. CDR3 protein: CASSILRSGNTIYF. In DNA, the CDR3 is TGTGCCAGTAGTATACTGAGATCTGGAAACACCATATATTTT.